Sequencing of this T cell receptor (beta chain) was carried out in a study of T cell changes during pregnancy in multiple sclerosis. Assay: immunoSEQ multiplex PCR; the TCRdb copy retains only in-frame clones and omits some. The repertoire consists of tens of thousands of clones, with around 92% occurring once and the leading ten covering about 0.64%. The V gene's germline CDR1 is MGHRA and CDR2 YSYEKL. The CDR3 length is 14 residues. Trimming removed 3 bases at V and 0 bases at J, with 8 bases between. J is TRBJ1-1 and V is TRBV4-1; tentative D call: TRBD1 (6 bases). The TCR originated in a female donor with multiple sclerosis, enrolled in a pregnancy study. The sequences come from CD4+ T cells from peripheral blood mononuclear cells, collected after pregnancy. The CDR3 DNA is TGCGCCAGCAGCCATGGGGGCTTGAACACTGAAGCTTTCTTT. This translates into CASSHGGLNTEAFF.